The next 14 T cell receptor beta chains were all read from a single sample in a study of vaccination and CD4 T cells after COVID-19. Their cognate antigens are unknown. The time point here: late sampling 161 to 241 days after vaccination in a few convalescent patients. Treatment: roughly 10-day PBMC culture with coronavirus spike peptide pools or control peptides (ViraFEST assay). Once obtained from cultured CD4+ T cells, the DNA was sequenced using the Oncomine TCR Beta short-read assay. TCRdb called the PCR reads again in MiXCR, with one record for every CDR3 protein. The table includes about 17,000 distinct CDR3 sequences, under 55% detected once. The starting material was CD4+ T cells from blood, cultured in vitro, obtained about 7 months after SARS-CoV-2 vaccination. The receptors derive from a human donor who had recovered from COVID-19.

The genes are TRBV20-1 and TRBJ1-2; D is unclear. CDR3 size: 15 residues. In germline, CDR1 is DFQATT, CDR2 SNEGSKA (reference sequence). Trimming stripped 0 bases from V and 4 bases from J, with 15 bases between. CDR3 protein: CSARDHRRGSYGYTF. In nucleotides, the CDR3 is TGCAGTGCTAGAGATCATCGGCGGGGTAGCTATGGCTACACCTTC.

The chain uses TRBV7-2 and TRBJ2-3; 15 bases agree with TRBD2. The CDR3 has 18 residues. Germline V gene sequence: CDR1 SGHTA, CDR2 FQGNSA. With 3 bases clipped from V and 4 bases from J, the junction kept 8 bases outside the gene matches. This CDR3 reads CASSFGTSGRRRADTQYF. The CDR3 nucleotides are TGTGCCAGCAGCTTTGGGACTAGCGGGAGGAGGAGAGCAGATACGCAGTATTTT.

The V and J genes are TRBV27 and TRBJ1-5; D is ambiguous. CDR1 and CDR2 (germline): MNHEY, SMNVEV (reference sequence). V was shortened by 5 bases and J by 3 bases, with 8 bases between the two germline ends. The CDR3 is made up of 13 amino acids. The CDR3 reads CASSLGHNQPQHF. The CDR3 nucleotides are TGTGCCAGCAGTCTGGGTCACAATCAGCCCCAGCATTTT.

The rearrangement links TRBV11-2 to TRBJ2-3; maybe TRBD1 (5 bases). V was clipped by 5 bases and J by 9 bases, with 9 bases between them. The CDR3 consists of 11 residues. The germline gives CDR1 SGHAT, CDR2 FQNNGV. The CDR3 DNA is TGTGCCAGCAGCACGCAGGGAACGCAGTATTTT. This gives the protein CASSTQGTQYF.

This clonotype was observed once. The chain recombines TRBV5-1 with TRBJ2-7; D is unclear. Trimming removed 0 bases from V and 6 bases from J, with 13 bases in between. The CDR3 covers 14 residues. The V gene's germline CDR1 is SGHRS and CDR2 YFSETQ. DNA for the CDR3: TGCGCCAGCAGCTTGGTCGGCAGCTGGGTCGAGCAGTACTTC. Translating gives CASSLVGSWVEQYF.

J is TRBJ2-2 and V is TRBV7-2, with 12 bases aligning to TRBD2. The CDR3 sequence is 16 residues long. Germline CDR1 is SGHTA and CDR2 is FQGNSA. J lost 6 bases, V lost 4 bases, and 6 bases had no gene match. CDR3 DNA sequence: TGTGCCAGCAGCTGGACTAGCGGGGTTGGGGCCGGGGAGCTGTTTTTT. Translated: CASSWTSGVGAGELFF. Combining the CDR3 with reference TRBV7-2 and TRBJ2-2 gives the whole variable domain GAGVSQSPSNKVTEKGKDVELRCDPISGHTALYWYRQSLGQGLEFLIYFQGNSAPDKSGLPSDRFSAERTGGSVSTLTIQRTQQEDSAVYLCASSWTSGVGAGELFFGEGSRLTVL.

This chain links TRBV28 with TRBJ2-7; the D gene is possibly TRBD2 (6 bases). Germline loops: CDR1 MDHEN, CDR2 SYDVKM. Trimming removed 5 bases from V and 3 bases from J, with 14 bases in between. The length of the CDR3 is 14 residues. The DNA of the CDR3 is TGTGCCAGCAGTAAATCAACCGGGGGCTACGAGCAGTACTTC. This codes for CASSKSTGGYEQYF.

This clonotype ranks as medium-sized (0.01 to 0.1%). This chain joins TRBV19 and TRBJ1-6; 7 bases map to TRBD1. The V segment lost 5 bases and the J segment 8 bases; nucleotides outside the gene matches: 6. The V gene's germline CDR1 is LNHDA and CDR2 SQIVND (reference sequence). This CDR3 region has 14 residues. The CDR3 reads CASSVQGQDSPLHF. The CDR3 DNA sequence: TGTGCCAGTAGTGTACAGGGGCAGGATTCACCCCTCCACTTT. Full variable domain (rest looked up from reference TRBV19 and TRBJ1-6): DGGITQSPKYLFRKEGQNVTLSCEQNLNHDAMYWYRQDPGQGLRLIYYSQIVNDFQKGDIAEGYSVSREKKESFPLTVTSAQKNPTAFYLCASSVQGQDSPLHFGNGTRLTVT.

This clonotype occurred once. The rearrangement joins TRBV7-2 to TRBJ2-7; 10 bases align to TRBD2. The length of the CDR3 is 14 residues. V shed 5 bases, J shed 2 bases, and the junction held 3 bases outside the gene matches. Germline loops: CDR1 SGHTA, CDR2 FQGNSA. The CDR3 bases are TGTGCCAGCAGCCCAACTAGCGGGGCCTACGAGCAGTACTTC. The encoded protein is CASSPTSGAYEQYF. Supplemented by reference TRBV7-2 and TRBJ2-7, the full variable domain reads GAGVSQSPSNKVTEKGKDVELRCDPISGHTALYWYRQSLGQGLEFLIYFQGNSAPDKSGLPSDRFSAERTGGSVSTLTIQRTQQEDSAVYLCASSPTSGAYEQYFGPGTRLTVT.

The rearrangement uses TRBV2 and TRBJ2-5; D is perhaps TRBD2 (5 bases). V was pared by 0 bases and J by 5 bases, with 13 bases between. The germline V gene encodes CDR1 SNHLY and CDR2 FYNNEI. This CDR3 spans 15 amino acids. The CDR3 loop is CASSEASLAGETQYF. DNA of the CDR3: TGTGCCAGCAGTGAAGCTAGCCTAGCTGGCGAGACCCAGTACTTC.

V usage is TRBV14 and J usage is TRBJ1-5; D perhaps matches TRBD1 (5 bases). The CDR3 is 13 residues long. Trimming stripped 5 bases from V and 5 bases from J, with 10 bases between. Germline lookup yields CDR1 SGHDN and CDR2 FVKESK. The CDR3 loop is CASSTQGDQPQHF. The CDR3 DNA is TGTGCCAGCAGCACTCAGGGCGATCAGCCCCAGCATTTT.

The rearrangement uses TRBV2 and TRBJ2-5; D possibly corresponds to TRBD1 (5 bases). The germline V and J ends were trimmed by 4 bases and 3 bases, with 9 bases remaining between them. This CDR3 is 13 amino acids long. Germline values: CDR1 SNHLY, CDR2 FYNNEI. The DNA of the CDR3 is TGTGCCAGCAGTGGGTCCAGGGAAGAGACCCAGTACTTC. Translated: CASSGSREETQYF.

This chain joins TRBV2 and TRBJ1-1; TRBD1 aligns across 10 bases. Looked up from germline, CDR1 is SNHLY and CDR2 is FYNNEI. This CDR3 region has 13 residues. V lost 7 bases and J lost 5; bases outside the gene matches: 4. Here the CDR3 DNA reads TGTGCCAGCATAAGGGACAGGGGTACTGAAGCTTTCTTT. It specifies CASIRDRGTEAFF. Supplemented by reference TRBV2 and TRBJ1-1, the full variable domain reads EPEVTQTPSHQVTQMGQEVILRCVPISNHLYFYWYRQILGQKVEFLVSFYNNEISEKSEIFDDQFSVERPDGSNFTLKIRSTKLEDSAMYFCASIRDRGTEAFFGQGTRLTVV.

V is TRBV10-3 and J is TRBJ1-6; no firm D call. V was shortened by 5 bases and J by 9 bases, with 8 bases between the two germline ends. Germline V lookup: CDR1 ENHRY, CDR2 SYGVKD. The CDR3 length is 12 residues. The CDR3 is CAISTDTSPLHF. CDR3 sequence (DNA): TGTGCCATCAGTACAGACACTTCACCCCTCCACTTT.